Each of the 9 T cell receptor beta chains below was sequenced from the same sample in a study of blood T cells in healthy people across ages. A second roughly 6 to 12 cycle PCR used barcoded and J-beta primers. TCRdb used MiXCR to reprocess the 5' RACE reads, holding one entry per CDR3 protein. The sample records over a million distinct CDR3 sequences, 35% to 45% being singletons. What was sequenced was blood. The receptors come from a woman under 30 in good health.

This chain connects TRBV12-3 or TRBV12-4 to TRBJ1-1, with D possibly matching TRBD1 (6 bases). V was pared by 4 bases and J by 6 bases, with 21 bases between. The length of the CDR3 is 16 residues. The CDR3 bases are TGTGCCAGCAGTTATTCTCGAAATAGGGGGTACCCTGAAGCTTTCTTT. The encoded protein is CASSYSRNRGYPEAFF.

This clonotype was seen a handful of times. V usage is TRBV5-1 and J usage is TRBJ2-3; D gene ambiguous. V dropped 0 bases and J dropped 6 bases, with 14 bases sitting between them. The CDR3 contains 15 residues. Germline CDR1 is SGHRS and CDR2 is YFSETQ. CDR3 DNA sequence: TGCGCCAGCAGCTTGGAAAAAGCCCTGGGGGATACGCAGTATTTT. The encoded protein is CASSLEKALGDTQYF.

The chain employs TRBV20-1 and TRBJ2-3; TRBD2 is a possible D gene (5 bases). Deletions cut 4 bases from V and 2 bases from J, with 16 bases between. The CDR3 runs 15 residues. Germline V lookup: CDR1 DFQATT, CDR2 SNEGSKA (reference sequence). The CDR3 protein is CSATSGLHATDTQYF. CDR3 nucleotides: TGCAGTGCTACCAGCGGACTCCACGCCACAGATACGCAGTATTTT.

The gene calls are TRBV4-1 and TRBJ2-1, with D perhaps TRBD1 (5 bases). The germline V gene encodes CDR1 MGHRA and CDR2 YSYEKL. The length of the CDR3 is 15 residues. Trimming stripped 4 bases from V and 1 base from J, with 11 bases between. The CDR3 reads CASSPGMSSYNEQFF. For the CDR3, the DNA is TGCGCCAGCAGCCCAGGGATGTCTTCCTACAATGAGCAGTTCTTC.

This chain's CDR3 is CASSLAPGGVQYF. For the CDR3, the DNA is TGCGCCAGCAGCTTGGCTCCAGGGGGTGTGCAGTACTTC. The rearrangement uses TRBV5-1 and TRBJ2-7; the match to TRBD1 covers 7 bases. Losses at the gene ends were 0 bases for V and 9 bases for J; bases not matched to a gene: 6. CDR1 and CDR2 (germline): SGHRS, YFSETQ. The CDR3 extends over 13 amino acids.

This chain joins TRBV28 and TRBJ2-7; perhaps TRBD2 as D (5 bases). The end of the DNA fits TRBJ2-5 better, so the J call may be wrong. The CDR3 extends over 14 amino acids. Germline V gene data show CDR1 as MDHEN and CDR2 as SYDVKM. The CDR3 protein is CASSSPGRVGTQYF. In DNA form, the CDR3 reads TGTGCCAGCAGTTCCCCTGGGCGGGTCGGGACCCAGTACTTC.

The chain carries TRBV7-9 and TRBJ1-2; D gene unclear. Germline V gene sequence: CDR1 SEHNR, CDR2 FQNEAQ (reference sequence). V was trimmed by 1 base and J by 6 bases, leaving 18 bases between them. CDR3 length equals 16 residues. The CDR3: CASSLVIETPGNGYTF. CDR3 in DNA: TGTGCCAGCAGCTTAGTCATCGAGACACCGGGGAATGGCTACACCTTC.

This clonotype was counted at least ten times. The chain is built from TRBV21-1 and TRBJ2-1; no DNA check was done on the table's D call, TRBD2. TRBV21-1 is labeled a pseudogene. This CDR3 comprises 19 residues. CDR3 sequence: CASSILGLAVRSSYNEQFF. As DNA, the CDR3 is TGTGCCAGCAGCATTTTAGGACTAGCCGTAAGGAGCTCCTACAATGAGCAGTTCTTC.

DNA for the CDR3: TGTGCCAGCAGTTTGTGGGCGGGAAATGAGCAGTTCTTC. Amino acid sequence: CASSLWAGNEQFF. This chain joins TRBV27 and TRBJ2-1; D is perhaps TRBD2 (6 bases). In germline, CDR1 is MNHEY, CDR2 SMNVEV (reference sequence). Trimming stripped 3 bases from V and 7 bases from J, with 10 bases between. The CDR3 is 13 residues long.